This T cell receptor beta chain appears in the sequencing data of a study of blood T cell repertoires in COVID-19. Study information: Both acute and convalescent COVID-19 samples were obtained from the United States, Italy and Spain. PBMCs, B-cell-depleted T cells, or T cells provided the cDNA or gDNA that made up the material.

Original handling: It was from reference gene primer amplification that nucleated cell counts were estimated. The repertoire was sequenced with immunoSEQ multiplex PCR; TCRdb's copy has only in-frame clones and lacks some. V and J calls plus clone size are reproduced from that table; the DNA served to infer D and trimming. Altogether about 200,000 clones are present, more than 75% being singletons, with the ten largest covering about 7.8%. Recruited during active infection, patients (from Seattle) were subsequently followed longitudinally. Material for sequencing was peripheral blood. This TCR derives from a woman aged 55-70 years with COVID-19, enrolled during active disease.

The CDR3 reads CASSSPTGGVGNTIYF. CDR3 nucleotide sequence: TGTGCCAGCAGTTCCCCAACAGGGGGCGTTGGAAACACCATATATTTT. The chain couples TRBV28 to TRBJ1-3; 9 nucleotides agree with TRBD1. The junction had 7 bases not matched to a gene; V was cut back by 4 bases and J by 3 bases. The CDR3 runs to 16 residues. Germline CDR1 is MDHEN and CDR2 is SYDVKM.